This passage covers 23 T cell receptor beta chains from one sample sequenced in a study of blood T cells in healthy people across ages. A second PCR, run for about 6 to 11 cycles, used a sample-barcoded 5' primer plus a J-beta primer mix. Via MiXCR, TCRdb re-called the 5' RACE reads, giving one row per CDR3 protein. The data contain 500,000 to 600,000 distinct CDR3 sequences, 25% to 30% of them singletons. Material for sequencing was blood. Receptors were obtained from a woman between 70 and 85 years old in good health.

The chain joins TRBV7-9 to TRBJ2-3; D is possibly TRBD1 or TRBD2 (5 bases each). This CDR3 comprises 17 residues. V shed 4 bases and J shed 3 bases, with 20 bases lying between them. Germline V gene data show CDR1 as SEHNR and CDR2 as FQNEAQ (reference sequence). CDR3 DNA: TGTGCCAGCAGCTCAGACAGAGGGAGAGCTTTGACAGATACGCAGTATTTT. Amino acid sequence: CASSSDRGRALTDTQYF.

This sequence joins TRBV6-1 and TRBJ1-1, with 8 positions matching TRBD1. The junction had 3 bases not matched to a gene; V was cut back by 3 bases and J by 0 bases. Germline V gene sequence: CDR1 MNHNS, CDR2 SASEGT. The CDR3 is made up of 15 amino acids. The CDR3 spells CASSDLDRVNTEAFF. In nucleotides, the CDR3 is TGTGCCAGCAGTGATTTGGACAGGGTGAACACTGAAGCTTTCTTT.

The V and J genes are TRBV6-5 and TRBJ1-1, with D possibly matching TRBD1 (6 bases). The CDR3 covers 12 residues. V shed 8 bases and J shed 11 bases, with 18 bases lying between them. Germline CDR1 and CDR2: MNHEY and SVGAGI. The CDR3 region has the DNA TGTGCCAGCGAGGGGGGGACCGCCCGGGCTTTCTTT. Translated: CASEGGTARAFF.

This clonotype was observed a few times. The chain links TRBV7-8 to TRBJ2-1, with D possibly being TRBD1 or TRBD2 (6 bases each). The J call is doubtful: the DNA matches TRBJ2-7 better. CDR1 and CDR2 from the germline V gene are SGHVS and FQNEAQ. The CDR3 length is 13 residues. The DNA of the CDR3 is TGTGCCAGCAGCTTTGCCGGGGGCGGGGTGCAGTACTTC. Its translation: CASSFAGGGVQYF.

J is TRBJ1-4 and V is TRBV20-1; D is unclear. In germline, CDR1 is DFQATT, CDR2 SNEGSKA (reference sequence). This CDR3 contains 13 residues. V was pared by 3 bases and J by 8 bases, with 13 bases between. CDR3: CSASGSPNEKLFF. CDR3 in DNA: TGCAGTGCTAGTGGATCCCCGAACGAAAAACTGTTTTTT.

The chain couples TRBV3-1 to TRBJ2-7; D gene unclear. This CDR3 is 12 amino acids long. The V end lost 6 bases, the J end lost 2 bases, and 8 bases lay between the germline ends. Germline-derived CDR1 and CDR2 are LGHDT and YNNKEL (reference sequence). The CDR3 protein is CASSIKTYEQYF. DNA of the CDR3: TGTGCCAGCAGTATCAAAACCTACGAGCAGTACTTC.

This rearrangement joins TRBV7-2 to TRBJ1-1; maybe TRBD1 (5 bases). Germline CDR1 is SGHTA and CDR2 is FQGNSA. V was shortened by 2 bases and J by 11 bases, with 9 bases between the two germline ends. The length of the CDR3 is 11 residues. The CDR3 coding sequence is TGTGCCAGCAGCTTAAAGGGGAGGGCTTTCTTT. Translated: CASSLKGRAFF.

This clonotype has only a few counts. V gene TRBV2 combines with J gene TRBJ2-1; D gene ambiguous. Trimming removed 7 bases from V and 8 bases from J, with 18 bases in between. This CDR3 is built from 14 residues. From germline, CDR1 is SNHLY and CDR2 FYNNEI. CDR3 in DNA: TGTGCCAGCATCACACCGATCTATCTTTATGAGCAGTTCTTC. Residues: CASITPIYLYEQFF.

This clonotype was detected a few times. The chain employs TRBV20-1 and TRBJ2-7; 8 bases line up with TRBD1. Germline CDR1 DFQATT, CDR2 SNEGSKA (reference sequence). CDR3 length: 14 amino acids. After removal of 4 bases from V and 4 bases from J, the junction contained 9 bases not matched to a gene. The CDR3: CSATLSGQEYEQYF. In DNA form, the CDR3 reads TGCAGTGCTACTCTATCGGGACAGGAGTACGAGCAGTACTTC.

This clonotype appeared a few times. The CDR3: CSAGDRRFQETQYF. The CDR3 nucleotides are TGCAGTGCTGGCGATAGAAGATTTCAAGAGACCCAGTACTTC. The chain employs TRBV20-1 and TRBJ2-5, with D uncertain. Germline CDR1 is DFQATT and CDR2 is SNEGSKA (reference sequence). The CDR3 contains 14 residues. Trimming pared 5 bases from V and 2 bases from J, leaving 15 bases between.

This clonotype was detected a few times. The V call is TRBV6-2 or TRBV6-3, the J call TRBJ2-4; 8 bases are a match to TRBD1. Germline V lookup: CDR1 MNHEY, CDR2 SVGEGT. Trimming removed 6 bases from V and 8 bases from J; junction bases left unmatched: 3. This CDR3 contains 12 residues. The CDR3 region has the DNA TGTGCCAGCAGGACAGGGGACCACATTCAGTACTTC. Its translation is CASRTGDHIQYF.

This clonotype was recorded once. V is TRBV7-2 and J is TRBJ2-7; weak D call: TRBD2 (7 bases). The J call may be faulty, since TRBJ2-1 better matches the DNA end. Germline V gene lookup returns CDR1 SGHTA and CDR2 FQGNSA. The length of the CDR3 is 14 residues. CDR3 coding DNA: TGTGCCAGCAGCCAAACCCGGGGGGCCAATGAGCAGTTCTTC. Translation gives CASSQTRGANEQFF.

This clonotype was found a few times. This sequence joins TRBV9 and TRBJ2-7, with 9 positions matching TRBD2. V lost 4 bases, J lost 3 bases, and 5 bases stayed unmatched. The CDR3 contains 14 residues. CDR1 and CDR2 from the germline V gene are SGDLS and YYNGEE. The CDR3 bases are TGTGCCAGCAGCCTGCGGGGGGGGAACTACGAGCAGTACTTC. It is translated as CASSLRGGNYEQYF.

As for this clonotype: Germline and junction disagree at one end, which may indicate a read error. V and J are TRBV5-1 and TRBJ2-1; D gene uncertain. The CDR3 is 13 residues long. The V gene's germline CDR1 is SGHRS and CDR2 YFSETQ. For the CDR3, the DNA is TGCGCCAACAGCTTCCCGGTTGGCCAAAGGTGGTTCTTC. Its protein product is CANSFPVGQRWFF.

This clonotype has just a few counts. V is TRBV24-1 and J is TRBJ1-2; D ambiguous. The CDR3 is made up of 11 amino acids. From germline, CDR1 is KGHDR and CDR2 SFDVKD. V lost 4 bases and J lost 8, with 7 bases in between. CDR3 sequence (DNA): TGTGCCACCAGTGAGGCGGAGGGCTACACCTTC. It yields the protein CATSEAEGYTF.

This clonotype was observed a handful of times. The chain joins TRBV6-5 to TRBJ2-5; 13 bases line up with TRBD2. Germline values: CDR1 MNHEY, CDR2 SVGAGI. This CDR3 spans 18 amino acids. The junction had 9 bases not matched to a gene; V was cut back by 2 bases and J by 3 bases. The CDR3 spells CASSYRGGLAGAKETQYF. CDR3 coding DNA: TGTGCCAGCAGTTACAGGGGTGGACTAGCGGGGGCGAAAGAGACCCAGTACTTC.

This clonotype was recorded a few times. The chain employs TRBV3-1 and TRBJ1-2, with D uncertain. V dropped 4 bases and J dropped 4 bases, with 10 bases sitting between them. CDR3 length equals 13 residues. Germline-derived CDR1 and CDR2 are LGHDT and YNNKEL (reference sequence). CDR3 loop: CASSPGVPYGYTF. CDR3 sequence (DNA): TGTGCCAGCAGCCCGGGAGTCCCCTATGGCTACACCTTC.

The V call is TRBV6-2 or TRBV6-3, the J call TRBJ2-1; 7 positions match TRBD1. Germline assignment: CDR1 MNHEY and CDR2 SVGEGT. The CDR3 is made up of 16 amino acids. The J segment lost 2 bases and the V segment lost 6 bases, leaving 10 bases of the junction unmatched. This CDR3 is CASSPTGQGAYNEQFF. CDR3 nucleotide sequence: TGTGCCAGCAGCCCTACGGGTCAGGGGGCCTACAATGAGCAGTTCTTC.

Notes on this clonotype: A much larger clonotype is one base distant, so this may be a read error. The DNA of the CDR3 is TGCGGTGCAGGCCAAGAGACCCAGTACTTC. Its translation is CGAGQETQYF. The chain uses TRBV20-1 and TRBJ2-5; D unclear. This CDR3 region has 10 residues. The germline V gene has CDR1 DFQATT and CDR2 SNEGSKA (reference sequence).

J is TRBJ2-5 and V is TRBV20-1; 7 bases are a match to TRBD2. The V and J ends lost 2 bases and 1 base, in that order; junction bases with no gene match: 4. Germline CDR1 reads DFQATT; CDR2 reads SNEGSKA (reference sequence). This CDR3 is built from 14 residues. The CDR3 nucleotides are TGCAGTGCTAGACCGGGGACTACCCAAGAGACCCAGTACTTC. It is translated as CSARPGTTQETQYF.

This clonotype has only a few counts. The V and J genes are TRBV29-1 and TRBJ2-3; tentative D call: TRBD1 (6 bases). V gave up 3 bases and J gave up 5 bases, with 12 bases separating them. The CDR3 covers 13 residues. From germline, CDR1 is SQVTM and CDR2 ANQGSEA. The CDR3 region is CSVDRQGLDTQYF. DNA for the CDR3: TGCAGCGTTGACCGGCAGGGGTTAGATACGCAGTATTTT.

The chain recombines TRBV5-1 with TRBJ2-5; 12 bases agree with TRBD2. This CDR3 has 14 residues. Germline values: CDR1 SGHRS, CDR2 YFSETQ. The V and J ends lost 9 bases and 5 bases, in that order; junction bases with no gene match: 8. The CDR3 DNA follows: TGCGCCAACAGTGATACTAGCGGGGGGGAGACCCAGTACTTC. Its translation: CANSDTSGGETQYF.

The table lists this clonotype with a few counts. This sequence joins TRBV29-1 and TRBJ2-5; 15 positions match TRBD2. The DNA end lines up better with TRBJ2-1; the J call may be wrong. Germline-derived CDR1 and CDR2 are SQVTM and ANQGSEA. The CDR3 is 15 residues long. The CDR3 sequence is CSVRRTSGGANEQFF. As DNA, the CDR3 is TGCAGCGTTAGACGGACTAGCGGGGGGGCTAATGAGCAGTTCTTC.